Below are 24 T cell receptor beta chains sequenced from a single sample in a study of blood T cell repertoires in COVID-19. Libraries were prepared by immunoSEQ multiplex PCR; TCRdb keeps only in-frame clonotypes and omits some of them. The repertoire holds under 200,000 clones, with roughly 83% as singletons. Sequenced input: PBMCs or T cells enriched from blood (not recorded which). All receptors derive from an older woman who had recovered from COVID-19.

This rearrangement joins TRBV4-1 to TRBJ2-7; D is perhaps TRBD1 (6 bases). The V gene's germline CDR1 is MGHRA and CDR2 YSYEKL. V was clipped by 2 bases and J by 5 bases, with 10 bases between them. This CDR3 spans 13 amino acids. For the CDR3, the DNA is TGCGCCAGCAGCCAACTCAGGGGCAACGAGCAGTACTTC. Protein: CASSQLRGNEQYF.

The rearrangement joins TRBV10-3 to TRBJ1-4; no definite D call. This CDR3 is built from 15 residues. Between the trimmed V and J ends, which lost 0 bases and 10 bases, there was a span of 15 bases. CDR1 and CDR2 from the germline V gene are ENHRY and SYGVKD. CDR3 amino acids: CAISESRGGSGKLFF. The CDR3 DNA sequence: TGTGCCATCAGTGAGTCGCGGGGAGGGTCGGGAAAACTGTTTTTT.

The gene calls are TRBV12-5 and TRBJ2-3; D may be TRBD1 (5 bases). Germline assignment: CDR1 LGHNT and CDR2 FRNRAP. V was trimmed by 2 bases and J by 1 base, leaving 7 bases between them. The CDR3 has 14 residues. CDR3 nucleotides: TGTGCTAGTGGTTTGCAGGGCCGCACAGATACGCAGTATTTT. Translation: CASGLQGRTDTQYF.

V gene TRBV5-1 combines with J gene TRBJ1-1; the D gene is possibly TRBD1 (6 bases). CDR3 length equals 15 residues. The germline V gene encodes CDR1 SGHRS and CDR2 YFSETQ. V lost 0 bases, J lost 3 bases, and 12 bases lay in between. The CDR3 is CASSLVIGGDTEAFF. The CDR3 DNA sequence: TGCGCCAGCAGCTTGGTTATAGGGGGGGACACTGAAGCTTTCTTT.

Written as DNA, the CDR3 is TGCGCCAGCAGCCCTTTCGAGCGGACAGGGGAGGGTCAGCCCCAGCATTTT. The encoded protein is CASSPFERTGEGQPQHF. This chain uses TRBV4-1 with TRBJ1-5, with 9 nucleotides matching TRBD1. Germline CDR1 is MGHRA and CDR2 is YSYEKL. The CDR3 covers 17 residues. V shed 4 bases and J 6 bases; nucleotides not matched to a gene: 13.

The chain carries TRBV6-2 or TRBV6-3 and TRBJ2-2, with TRBD2 matching over 10 bases. The CDR3 consists of 16 residues. From germline, CDR1 is MNHEY and CDR2 SVGEGT. The trim removed 5 bases at V and 5 bases at J, leaving 8 bases unmatched. CDR3 amino acids: CASSRQPSGRTGELFF. The CDR3 bases are TGTGCCAGCAGTAGACAGCCTAGCGGGAGAACCGGGGAGCTGTTTTTT.

V gene TRBV18 combines with J gene TRBJ2-7, with 9 positions matching TRBD1. The CDR3 totals 17 residues. CDR1 KGHSH and CDR2 LQKENI come from the germline V gene. V was pared by 6 bases and J by 5 bases, with 17 bases of the junction left unmatched. Here the CDR3 reads CASSLSRGQGRQDEQYF. CDR3 coding DNA: TGTGCCAGCTCCCTAAGCAGGGGACAGGGAAGGCAAGACGAGCAGTACTTC.

The chain uses TRBV12-3 or TRBV12-4 and TRBJ2-1; D unresolved. Trimming cost V 3 bases and J 7 bases, with 7 bases left between them. The CDR3 consists of 12 residues. The CDR3 nucleotides read TGTGCCAGCAGTTTCCTCCTTAATGAGCAGTTCTTC. Translated: CASSFLLNEQFF.

Turning to this clone: The sample holds other DNA sequences that translate to the same CDR3. The chain joins TRBV7-9 to TRBJ1-2, with TRBD1 matching 7 bases. V shed 1 base, J shed 8 bases, and the junction held 4 bases outside the gene matches. The length of the CDR3 is 13 residues. The germline gives CDR1 SEHNR, CDR2 FQNEAQ (reference sequence). The chain's CDR3 is CASSLGQGEGYTF. For the CDR3, the DNA is TGTGCCAGCAGCTTAGGACAGGGTGAAGGCTACACCTTC.

The chain is built from TRBV5-4 and TRBJ2-6, with TRBD2 identical over 12 bases. This CDR3 has 17 residues. The V segment lost 0 bases and the J segment 2 bases; nucleotides outside the gene matches: 0. In germline, CDR1 is SGHNT, CDR2 YYREEE (reference sequence). CDR3 amino acids: CASSLASGGAGANVLTF. In nucleotides, the CDR3 is TGTGCCAGCAGCTTGGCTAGCGGGGGGGCTGGGGCCAACGTCCTGACTTTC.

The rearrangement links TRBV6-5 to TRBJ2-7; 11 bases are shared with TRBD2. The CDR3 has 15 residues. Losses at the gene ends were 4 bases for V and 1 base for J; bases not matched to a gene: 3. Germline-derived CDR1 and CDR2 are MNHEY and SVGAGI. The CDR3 DNA reads TGTGCCAGCAGTTCTGGGACTAGCGGATCCTACGAGCAGTACTTC. Amino acid sequence: CASSSGTSGSYEQYF.

V usage is TRBV7-9 and J usage is TRBJ1-1, with 7 nucleotides matching TRBD1. Germline-derived CDR1 and CDR2 are SEHNR and FQNEAQ (reference sequence). J was trimmed by 5 bases and V by 3 bases; bases with no gene match: 6. This CDR3 has 14 amino acids. CDR3 loop: CASSLGTGETEAFF. The CDR3 DNA sequence: TGTGCCAGCAGCTTGGGTACAGGGGAAACTGAAGCTTTCTTT.

The gene calls are TRBV5-5 and TRBJ1-2; no reliable D call. Looked up from germline, CDR1 is SGHKS and CDR2 is YYEKEE (reference sequence). The CDR3 has 13 amino acids. The germline V and J ends were trimmed by 1 base and 1 base, with 5 bases remaining between them. The CDR3 loop is CASSLPGNYGYTF. In DNA, the CDR3 is TGTGCCAGCAGCTTGCCGGGTAACTATGGCTACACCTTC.

The V call is TRBV3-1 (or the pseudogene TRBV3-2), the J call TRBJ2-2, with D perhaps matching TRBD1 (5 bases). Trimming removed 4 bases from V and 3 bases from J, with 12 bases in between. CDR1 and CDR2 (germline): LGHDT, YNNKEL (reference sequence). The CDR3 is 15 residues long. This CDR3 is CASSRQPQYTGELFF. The DNA for the CDR3 is TGTGCCAGCAGCCGACAGCCTCAGTACACCGGGGAGCTGTTTTTT.

The chain carries TRBV29-1 and TRBJ1-2, with 9 bases identical to TRBD1. The J segment lost 7 bases and the V segment lost 4 bases, leaving 4 bases of the junction unmatched. CDR3 size: 12 residues. Germline V gene sequence: CDR1 SQVTM, CDR2 ANQGSEA. CDR3 in amino acids: CSVAGQGTGYTF. CDR3 DNA sequence: TGCAGCGTTGCGGGACAGGGCACTGGCTACACCTTC.

V gene TRBV11-2 combines with J gene TRBJ1-1, with D possibly TRBD1 on 5 matching bases. Between the trimmed V and J ends, which lost 6 bases and 8 bases, there was a span of 13 bases. Germline values: CDR1 SGHAT, CDR2 FQNNGV. CDR3 length: 12 residues. CDR3: CASSHGAIEAFF. CDR3 nucleotide sequence: TGTGCCAGCAGTCATGGGGCCATAGAAGCTTTCTTT.

This chain joins TRBV3-1 (or the pseudogene TRBV3-2) and TRBJ2-7; 11 nucleotides align to TRBD2. Trimming removed 6 bases from V and 4 bases from J; junction bases left unmatched: 2. This CDR3 region has 13 residues. Looked up from germline, CDR1 is LGHDT and CDR2 is YNNKEL (reference sequence). CDR3 nucleotides: TGTGCCAGCAGAGCTAGCGGGAGGTACGAGCAGTACTTC. It is translated as CASRASGRYEQYF.

The rearrangement joins TRBV28 to TRBJ2-1, with a possible D match to TRBD2 (6 bases). CDR3 length equals 15 residues. V gave up 6 bases and J gave up 8 bases, with 20 bases separating them. Germline V gene data show CDR1 as MDHEN and CDR2 as SYDVKM. The CDR3 DNA sequence: TGTGCCAGCAGGCCTGGACTATCAGCCAGGGATGAGCAGTTCTTC. It yields the protein CASRPGLSARDEQFF.

CDR3 bases: TGTGCCATCAGTGAGGCGACAGGGGGCGGCACTGAAGCTTTCTTT. Amino acid sequence: CAISEATGGGTEAFF. The chain couples TRBV10-3 to TRBJ1-1, with 10 bases identical to TRBD1. This CDR3 contains 15 residues. The ends lost 2 bases at V and 4 bases at J; junction bases unmatched: 4. The V gene's germline CDR1 is ENHRY and CDR2 SYGVKD.

The chain employs TRBV6-6 and TRBJ1-1; 7 bases map to TRBD1. The CDR3 extends over 14 amino acids. Trimming at V came to 7 bases and at J to 5 bases, leaving 10 bases not matched to a gene. Germline V gene lookup returns CDR1 MNHNY and CDR2 SVGAGI (reference sequence). CDR3 protein: CASNIDRVSTEAFF. The CDR3 nucleotides are TGTGCCAGCAACATTGACAGGGTTAGTACTGAAGCTTTCTTT.

V usage is TRBV7-2 and J usage is TRBJ2-2; D unclear. Per germline, CDR1 SGHTA and CDR2 FQGNSA. The CDR3 runs 15 residues. V lost 1 base and J 1 base, leaving 7 bases between the germline ends. As DNA, the CDR3 is TGTGCCAGCAGCTTAGTTATTATGAACACCGGGGAGCTGTTTTTT. It specifies CASSLVIMNTGELFF.

The chain combines TRBV20-1 with TRBJ1-5, with D unresolved. This CDR3 spans 13 amino acids. Per germline, CDR1 DFQATT and CDR2 SNEGSKA (reference sequence). The V gene lost 3 bases and the J gene lost 6 bases, with 12 bases spanning the gap. The DNA for the CDR3 is TGCAGTGCTAGTGAGGAGGCGACTCAGCCCCAGCATTTT. The encoded protein is CSASEEATQPQHF.

The gene calls are TRBV28 and TRBJ1-2; D is possibly TRBD1 (5 bases). The V and J ends lost 2 bases and 3 bases respectively, with 13 bases between them. Germline CDR1 and CDR2: MDHEN and SYDVKM. The CDR3 length is 15 residues. The DNA of the CDR3 is TGTGCCAGCAGTTTACCCTCCCAGGGCGACTATGGCTACACCTTC. This gives the protein CASSLPSQGDYGYTF.

V and J are TRBV11-2 and TRBJ1-3, with 8 bases matching TRBD1. The J segment lost 5 bases and the V segment lost 3 bases, leaving 6 bases of the junction unmatched. Germline V gene data show CDR1 as SGHAT and CDR2 as FQNNGV. CDR3 size: 15 residues. The CDR3 spells CASSLSGGARNTIYF. CDR3 sequence (DNA): TGTGCCAGCAGCTTGTCAGGGGGCGCGAGAAACACCATATATTTT.